This TCR beta chain is drawn from a study of CD8+ T cells in alopecia areata. As the sequencing template, cDNA was produced by extracting RNA and reverse transcribing it. The protocol was immunoSEQ multiplex PCR, while the TCRdb copy is restricted to in-frame clones and leaves out a portion. The sample includes 30,000 to 35,000 clones, 55% of them seen just once. The CDR3 has 16 amino acids. With V trimmed by 0 bases and J by 2 bases, 4 bases remained unmatched. Germline CDR1 and CDR2: SGHKS and YYEKEE (reference sequence). The sample taken for sequencing was NKG2D-high CD8+ T cells sorted from blood. The source is a human donor with alopecia areata. V usage is TRBV5-5 and J usage is TRBJ2-7; 11 bases match TRBD2. The chain's CDR3 is CASSLEGTSGTYEQYF. The CDR3, as DNA: TGTGCCAGCAGCTTGGAGGGGACTAGCGGAACCTACGAGCAGTACTTC.